These T cell receptor beta chains were read from a single sample in a study of shared clonotypes between healthy human individuals. Clones were read by immunoSEQ multiplex PCR, and TCRdb kept only the in-frame ones, dropping some. The sample lists 740,000 or so clones, around 73% occurring once. Sequenced input: memory CD4+ T cells sorted from blood. The receptor set was obtained from a woman in her twenties or thirties in good health. CDR3s include the opening cysteine and the closing phenylalanine or tryptophan. Each record gives: J gene, V gene, CDR3 protein.

>TRBJ2-1|TRBV19
CASSSPGLAAYNEQFF
>TRBJ2-5|TRBV11-2
CATTPTSGQETQYF
>TRBJ2-3|TRBV5-1
CASSPGQGTDTQYF
>TRBJ2-1|TRBV19
CASSMGRDVDEQFF
>TRBJ2-7|TRBV2
CASRREIAYEQYF
>TRBJ2-6|TRBV13
CASRESGANVLTF
>TRBJ2-3|TRBV30
CAWRVLRGRGGTDTQYF
>TRBJ1-1|TRBV28
CASSLPGARNTEAFF
>TRBJ1-1|TRBV5-1
CASSLGGGPNTEAFF
>TRBJ2-7|TRBV7-9
CASSLSLEPYEQYF
>TRBJ2-3|TRBV19
CASSIAGEMQGGTDTQYF
>TRBJ2-1|TRBV10-1
CASSDRAGPNNEQFF
>TRBJ2-7|TRBV7-9
CASSQPTGGAYEQYF
>TRBJ1-1|TRBV28
CASSHPPGGFEAFF
>TRBJ2-5|TRBV11-2
CASSQPAVETQYF
>TRBJ1-5|TRBV6-5
CASSDDRGGQPQHF
>TRBJ2-5|TRBV5-1
CASSQTSGRETQYF
>TRBJ2-2|TRBV2
CASSASPRTSGRVGSGELFF
>TRBJ1-1|TRBV11-2
CASSWRGGTEAFF
>TRBJ2-1|TRBV25-1
CASSEGFLRNEQFF
>TRBJ2-7|TRBV23-1
CASSHPDPGQGREQYF
>TRBJ2-5|TRBV12-5
CASGPIGGETQYF
>TRBJ2-1|TRBV19
CASRDRGAGEQFF
>TRBJ2-1|TRBV6-5
CASRTSGNSYNEQFF
>TRBJ1-5|TRBV5-1
CASSRGGERGQPQHF
>TRBJ2-7|TRBV6-1
CASSESASYEQYF
>TRBJ1-1|TRBV2
CASSRTGRRTEAFF
>TRBJ1-4|TRBV28
CASSLPHGGGGEKLFF
>TRBJ2-5|TRBV18
CASSLRPVQETQYF
>TRBJ2-3|TRBV5-1
CGSSLGDVSTDTQYF
>TRBJ1-1|TRBV6-1
CASSGQGINTEAFF
>TRBJ2-7|TRBV5-6
CASSLRSSGSPRSYEQYF
>TRBJ1-4|TRBV27
CASSQKGGVGEKLFF
>TRBJ1-5|TRBV28
CASSLAWTKPQHF
>TRBJ2-7|TRBV6-1
CASRVAGLYEQYF
>TRBJ1-1|TRBV11-3
CASSLDNRAASLNTEAFF
>TRBJ2-1|TRBV5-4
CASSPISYNEQFF
>TRBJ2-3|TRBV19
CASSGGRAVDTQYF
>TRBJ1-2|TRBV30
CAWSASVTFGYTF
>TRBJ2-7|TRBV5-8
CASSFHRGWGYEQYF
>TRBJ2-7|TRBV5-1
CASSGTSGLQSYEQYF
>TRBJ2-4|TRBV5-1
CASSPATSGRNIQYF
>TRBJ2-5|TRBV7-2
CASSPRLAGEKTQYF
>TRBJ1-1|TRBV7-9
CASSSPGRRMNTEAFF
>TRBJ2-3|TRBV10-3
CAISESSGSRNSDTQYF
>TRBJ2-1|TRBV10-3
CAISATLLANSYNEQFF
>TRBJ1-1|TRBV11-2
CASLSGHLNTEAFF
>TRBJ2-3|TRBV25-1
CASSVSASGNVKEDTQYF
>TRBJ2-7|TRBV9
CASSGGTGQLNEQYF
>TRBJ1-1|TRBV2
CASRPTGRGGDTEAFF
>TRBJ2-7|TRBV7-9
CASSLPSGINEQYF